This TCR beta chain was retrieved from a study of blood T cell repertoires in COVID-19. Assay used: immunoSEQ multiplex PCR; TCRdb lists only in-frame clones, some missing. The data contain approximately 90,000 clones, 82% of them singletons. Per germline, CDR1 LNHDA and CDR2 SQIVND (reference sequence). J gave up 5 bases and V 11 bases, and 17 bases lay outside the gene matches. The CDR3 spans 15 residues. V gene TRBV19 combines with J gene TRBJ2-5; 7 nucleotides agree with TRBD1. Sample: peripheral blood. The sequence derives from an elderly woman with acute or convalescent COVID-19. The CDR3 DNA reads as TGTGCCTGGGACCCGGGACAGACACTCGTGGAGACCCAGTACTTC. Translating it yields CAWDPGQTLVETQYF. Full variable domain (remainder filled in from reference TRBV19 and TRBJ2-5): DGGITQSPKYLFRKEGQNVTLSCEQNLNHDAMYWYRQDPGQGLRLIYYSQIVNDFQKGDIAEGYSVSREKKESFPLTVTSAQKNPTAFYLCAWDPGQTLVETQYFGPGTRLLVL.